These 12 T cell receptor beta chains were sequenced from one sample in a study of shared clonotypes between healthy human individuals. Measured with immunoSEQ multiplex PCR; TCRdb has only the in-frame clones, and not every one. The sample lists around 1.6 million clones, around 98% occurring once. Input material: naive CD4+ T cells sorted from blood. The subset denotes: CD45RA+ positively selected. Source of these receptors: a man aged 25-45 years in good health.

V gene TRBV7-2 combines with J gene TRBJ2-2; D possibly corresponds to TRBD2 (6 bases). Germline V gives CDR1 SGHTA, CDR2 FQGNSA. The CDR3 runs to 15 residues. V lost 5 bases to trimming and J lost 3 bases, with 13 bases between them. The CDR3 coding sequence is TGTGCCAGCAGCCCCACGGGAGTGGACACCGGGGAGCTGTTTTTT. Its protein is CASSPTGVDTGELFF.

The V and J genes are TRBV28 and TRBJ2-7, with TRBD1 identical over 9 bases. Germline V gives CDR1 MDHEN, CDR2 SYDVKM. Germline trimming cut 4 bases from V and 4 bases from J; bases unmatched to any gene: 5. The CDR3 sequence is 14 residues long. This chain's CDR3 is CASSSVGQGYEQYF. In DNA form, the CDR3 reads TGTGCCAGCAGTTCTGTGGGACAGGGTTACGAGCAGTACTTC.

The V call is TRBV4-1, the J call TRBJ2-3; no clear D gene. Germline values: CDR1 MGHRA, CDR2 YSYEKL. Trimming shortened V by 0 bases and J by 7 bases, and 8 bases separated the two germline ends. The CDR3 loop spans 13 amino acids. As DNA, the CDR3 is TGCGCCAGCAGCCAAGATTCTCGCAATACGCAGTATTTT. Residues: CASSQDSRNTQYF.

This chain joins TRBV27 and TRBJ2-1, with 7 bases that match TRBD1. The CDR3 has 15 residues. The junction had 13 bases not matched to a gene; V was cut back by 6 bases and J by 8 bases. Germline assignment: CDR1 MNHEY and CDR2 SMNVEV (reference sequence). The CDR3 DNA reads TGTGCCAGCAGACTTAGACAGGGTACCTCCTATGAGCAGTTCTTC. It yields the protein CASRLRQGTSYEQFF.

The chain joins TRBV19 to TRBJ2-7; 10 bases fit TRBD1. The CDR3 runs 15 residues. Germline CDR1 and CDR2: LNHDA and SQIVND (reference sequence). V shed 5 bases and J 6 bases; nucleotides not matched to a gene: 10. Here the CDR3 DNA reads TGTGCCAGTAGTCTCCCGGGACAGGGGACCCCCGAGCAGTACTTC. Translation: CASSLPGQGTPEQYF.

The J gene is TRBJ2-5, the V gene TRBV5-4, with 9 bases identical to TRBD1. The CDR3 is 16 residues long. Germline trimming cut 2 bases from V and 5 bases from J; bases unmatched to any gene: 10. Germline V gene data show CDR1 as SGHNT and CDR2 as YYREEE (reference sequence). CDR3 region: CASSFQSDRGWETQYF. CDR3 DNA: TGTGCCAGCAGCTTCCAAAGCGACAGGGGGTGGGAGACCCAGTACTTC.

CDR3 DNA sequence: TGTGCCATCAACCCAGGGGCTAACTATGGCTACACCTTC. Protein: CAINPGANYGYTF. The rearrangement links TRBV10-3 to TRBJ1-2; a possible D gene is TRBD1 (6 bases). The CDR3 contains 13 residues. V dropped 7 bases and J dropped 0 bases, with 9 bases sitting between them. From germline, CDR1 is ENHRY and CDR2 SYGVKD.

This clone has just one count. This chain links TRBV7-6 with TRBJ1-3; TRBD1 might be the D (6 bases). Trimming removed 4 bases at V and 0 bases at J, with 13 bases between. Germline loops: CDR1 SGHVS, CDR2 FNYEAQ. CDR3 length: 16 amino acids. The chain's CDR3 is CASSSPGQRSGNTIYF. DNA for the CDR3: TGTGCCAGCAGCTCGCCCGGACAGCGCTCTGGAAACACCATATATTTT.

This sequence joins TRBV7-6 and TRBJ2-3; the D call may be TRBD1 or TRBD2 (5 bases each). The V gene lost 5 bases and the J gene lost 4 bases, with 16 bases spanning the gap. The CDR3 is 15 amino acids. Germline lookup yields CDR1 SGHVS and CDR2 FNYEAQ. DNA of the CDR3: TGTGCCAGCAGCGCGCGGGTAAGGGGCTCAGATACGCAGTATTTT. Encoded protein: CASSARVRGSDTQYF.

This clone is a singleton in its sample. This chain links TRBV19 with TRBJ1-4, with D unclear. This CDR3 comprises 16 residues. V lost 7 bases, J lost 4 bases, and 19 bases lay in between. Germline loops: CDR1 LNHDA, CDR2 SQIVND (reference sequence). DNA of the CDR3: TGTGCCAGTATTAAATCCCACGGGCCTGATAATGAAAAACTGTTTTTT. Translation: CASIKSHGPDNEKLFF.

The rearrangement links TRBV6-4 to TRBJ1-4, with unresolved D. The CDR3 extends over 13 amino acids. The germline V gene has CDR1 MRHNA and CDR2 SNTAGT. V lost 5 bases, J lost 4 bases, and 8 bases lay in between. CDR3 DNA sequence: TGTGCCAGCAGTCTGAACGTTAATGAAAAACTGTTTTTT. This translates into CASSLNVNEKLFF.

This CDR3 is CSVEESVAIQFF. The CDR3 DNA is TGCAGCGTTGAAGAGTCGGTGGCAATACAGTTCTTC. The chain joins TRBV29-1 to TRBJ2-1; D not certain. Trimming took off 0 bases at V and 13 bases at J, with 13 bases between the two ends. Germline lookup yields CDR1 SQVTM and CDR2 ANQGSEA. CDR3 size: 12 residues.